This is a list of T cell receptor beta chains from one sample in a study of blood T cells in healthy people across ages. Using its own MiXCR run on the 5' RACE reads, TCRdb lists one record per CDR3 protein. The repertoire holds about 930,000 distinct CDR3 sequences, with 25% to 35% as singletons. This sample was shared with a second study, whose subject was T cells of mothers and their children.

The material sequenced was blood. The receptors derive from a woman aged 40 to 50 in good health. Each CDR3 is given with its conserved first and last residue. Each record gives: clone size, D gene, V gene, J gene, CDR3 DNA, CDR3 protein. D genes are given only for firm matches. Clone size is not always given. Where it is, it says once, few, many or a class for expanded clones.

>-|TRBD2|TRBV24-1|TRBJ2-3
TGTGCCACCAGTGATGCGACTAGCGGGGGGGCCCAATCAGTCACAGATACGCAGTATTTT
CATSDATSGGAQSVTDTQYF
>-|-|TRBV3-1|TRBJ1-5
TGTGCCAGCAGCCAACCCTTGGGGCCCCAGCATTTT
CASSQPLGPQHF
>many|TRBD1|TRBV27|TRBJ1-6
TGTGCCAGCAGTTCACAGGGGTGGAATTCACCCCTCCACTTT
CASSSQGWNSPLHF
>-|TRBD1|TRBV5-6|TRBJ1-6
TGTGCCAGCAGCTTGGAGGAGGGGGCGTATAATTCACCCCTCCACTTT
CASSLEEGAYNSPLHF
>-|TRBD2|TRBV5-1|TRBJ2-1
TGCACCAGCAGCCCCTTTGGCGGGGGGGGGCCTGGGGATGAGCAGTTCTTC
CTSSPFGGGGPGDEQFF
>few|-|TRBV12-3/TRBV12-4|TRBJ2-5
TGTGCCAGCAGTTTAAAGGTCGAATACGAGCAGGACTTC
CASSLKVEYEQDF
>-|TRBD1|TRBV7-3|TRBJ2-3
TGTGCCAGCAGCCCAGGACAGGGGGCAAATACGCAGTATTTT
CASSPGQGANTQYF
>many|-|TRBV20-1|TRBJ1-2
TGCAGTGCTAGAGTATGGGAGAGCTATGGCTACACCTTC
CSARVWESYGYTF
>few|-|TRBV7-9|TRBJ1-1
TGTGCCAGCACCAATAGTTGGGTGGAAGCTTTCTTT
CASTNSWVEAFF
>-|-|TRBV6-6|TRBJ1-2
TGTGCCAGCAGTTACGATCAGGGAGTTTATGGCTACACCTTC
CASSYDQGVYGYTF
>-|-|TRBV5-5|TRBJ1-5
TGTGCCAGCAGCTTGGGGGGCAGCACCATCCAATCGCCCCAGCATTTT
CASSLGGSTIQSPQHF
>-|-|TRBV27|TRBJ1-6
TGTGCCAGCAGTGGATGGGTAGGGGCCAACGCCAATTCACCCCTCCACTTT
CASSGWVGANANSPLHF
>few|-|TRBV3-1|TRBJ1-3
TGTGCCAGCAGCCAAGTAGGAGTGGGAGGAAACACCATATATTTT
CASSQVGVGGNTIYF
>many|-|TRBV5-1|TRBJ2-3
TGCGCCAGCAGCTTGCCGGACTCAGGAGATACGCAGTATTTT
CASSLPDSGDTQYF
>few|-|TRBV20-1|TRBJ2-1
TGCAGTGCTAGAAATCAGGGCGCCTACAATGAGCAGTTCTTC
CSARNQGAYNEQFF
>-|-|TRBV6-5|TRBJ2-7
TGTGCCAGCTGGGGGACGCCGTACGAGCAGTACTTC
CASWGTPYEQYF
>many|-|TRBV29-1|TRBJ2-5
TGCAGCGTTGTGGGGGACATACAAGAGACCCAGTACTTC
CSVVGDIQETQYF
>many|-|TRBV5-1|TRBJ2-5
TGCGCCAGCAGCTCAGCTAGCACAGAGACCCAGTACTTC
CASSSASTETQYF
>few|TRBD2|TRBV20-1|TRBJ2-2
TGCAGTGCTTCCCATATTAGCGGGAAGAACACCGGGGAGCTGTTTTTT
CSASHISGKNTGELFF
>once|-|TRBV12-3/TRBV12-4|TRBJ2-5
TGTGCCAGCAGTATGGGAGGAAGAGAGACCCGGTACTTC
CASSMGGRETRYF
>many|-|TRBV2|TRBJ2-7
TGTGCCAGCAGTGAAGATTTGGGGGAAGGGTCCTACGAGCAGTACTTC
CASSEDLGEGSYEQYF
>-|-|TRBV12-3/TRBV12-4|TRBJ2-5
TGTGCCAGCAGGCGTGAATGGGGAATCCAAGAGACCCAGGACTTC
CASRREWGIQETQDF
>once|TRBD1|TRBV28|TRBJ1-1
TGTGCCAGCATTCAGACAGGGGGGTACACTGAAGCTTTCTTT
CASIQTGGYTEAFF
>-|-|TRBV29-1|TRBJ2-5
TGCAGCGCCCGATTGGGGGGAGAGACCCAGTACTTC
CSARLGGETQYF